These 14 T cell receptor beta chains share one sample of origin, sequenced in a study of shared clonotypes between healthy human individuals. Here immunoSEQ multiplex PCR was the method, and the copy in TCRdb shows in-frame clones only, minus some. This table holds fewer than 3 million clones, around 90% found once. Input material: naive CD4+ T cells from PBMCs. Subset specified: CD45RA+ positively selected. All receptors derive from a young man in good health. Some clones in this sample may be carry-over from other donors' samples.

V is TRBV5-8 and J is TRBJ1-4, with D hard to call. The CDR3 is made up of 17 amino acids. Trimming took 1 base from V and 8 from J, leaving 21 bases between them. Per germline, CDR1 SGHTS and CDR2 YDEGEE. The CDR3 DNA reads TGTGCCAGCAGCTTGAAAACTCCACGAGGGAGTGGGGAAAAACTGTTTTTT. Translated: CASSLKTPRGSGEKLFF.

The genes are TRBV18 and TRBJ2-3; D gene unclear. The V end lost 6 bases, the J end lost 2 bases, and 9 bases lay between the germline ends. The CDR3 is 13 amino acids. Germline V gene lookup returns CDR1 KGHSH and CDR2 LQKENI. CDR3 amino acids: CASSPRNTDTQYF. In nucleotides, the CDR3 is TGTGCCAGCTCCCCTAGGAACACAGATACGCAGTATTTT.

The chain has TRBV19 and TRBJ2-2; TRBD2 agrees at 14 bases. This CDR3 is 18 amino acids long. The junction had 9 bases not matched to a gene; V was cut back by 4 bases and J by 5 bases. In germline, CDR1 is LNHDA, CDR2 SQIVND (reference sequence). CDR3 DNA: TGTGCCAGTAGTACACTCAGACTAGCGGGAGGGCCTACCGGGGAGCTGTTTTTT. It translates to CASSTLRLAGGPTGELFF.

The V gene is TRBV4-3, the J gene TRBJ2-3; D remains ambiguous. V dropped 1 base and J dropped 5 bases, with 7 bases sitting between them. CDR3 length: 13 amino acids. Germline V gives CDR1 LGHNA, CDR2 YSLEER. In nucleotides, the CDR3 is TGCGCCAGCAGCCAAGTCCCTGGAGATACGCAGTATTTT. Its translation: CASSQVPGDTQYF.

The chain has TRBV28 and TRBJ2-3; TRBD2 aligns across 8 bases. The CDR3 is 16 amino acids. Germline V gene lookup returns CDR1 MDHEN and CDR2 SYDVKM. J gave up 6 bases and V 6 bases, and 14 bases lay outside the gene matches. CDR3 region: CASRPERGRLTDTQYF. In DNA, the CDR3 is TGTGCCAGCAGACCTGAGCGGGGGCGGCTAACGGATACGCAGTATTTT.

This clone showed up just once. This chain connects TRBV11-3 to TRBJ2-5, with TRBD1 matching 8 bases. The J segment lost 4 bases and the V segment lost 6 bases, leaving 13 bases of the junction unmatched. The CDR3 spans 16 residues. The germline V gene encodes CDR1 SGHNT and CDR2 YENEEA. This CDR3 is CASSKSTDRDAETQYF. The CDR3 coding sequence is TGTGCCAGCAGTAAAAGTACGGACAGGGACGCAGAGACCCAGTACTTC.

The chain couples TRBV6-1 to TRBJ1-5; possibly TRBD1 for D (5 bases). Germline-derived CDR1 and CDR2 are MNHNS and SASEGT. The CDR3 runs to 14 residues. Trimming removed 6 bases at V and 0 bases at J, with 9 bases between. This CDR3 is CASRTAYSNQPQHF. The CDR3 DNA is TGTGCCAGCAGGACAGCGTATAGCAATCAGCCCCAGCATTTT.

The rearrangement uses TRBV28 and TRBJ2-7; the D is unclear. Trimming stripped 1 base from V and 3 bases from J, with 7 bases between. This CDR3 region has 13 residues. CDR1 MDHEN and CDR2 SYDVKM come from the germline V gene. The CDR3 nucleotides read TGTGCCAGCAGTTTATCCCGGAACTACGAGCAGTACTTC. Its translation is CASSLSRNYEQYF.

The genes are TRBV6-5 and TRBJ1-4; D perhaps matches TRBD1 (6 bases). The V gene lost 2 bases and the J gene lost 7 bases, with 14 bases spanning the gap. There are 15 residues in the CDR3. Germline V gene data show CDR1 as MNHEY and CDR2 as SVGAGI. This CDR3 is CASSYGARGGEKLFF. The CDR3 region has the DNA TGTGCCAGCAGTTACGGCGCCAGGGGAGGTGAAAAACTGTTTTTT.

The rearrangement links TRBV6-1 to TRBJ2-7; 8 nucleotides line up with TRBD2. The trim removed 1 base at V and 2 bases at J, leaving 7 bases unmatched. CDR3 size: 16 residues. CDR1 MNHNS and CDR2 SASEGT come from the germline V gene. The CDR3 region has the DNA TGTGCCAGCAGTGAAGTGTTAACTAGCGGACCCTACGAGCAGTACTTC. It translates to CASSEVLTSGPYEQYF.

This clone was detected only once. The CDR3 nucleotides read TGTGCCAGCAGCGAGGGTTCCGGGGAGCTGTTTTTT. Protein sequence: CASSEGSGELFF. The chain couples TRBV11-3 to TRBJ2-2, with D possibly being TRBD2 (5 bases). The germline V and J ends were trimmed by 5 bases and 6 bases, with 7 bases remaining between them. The CDR3 has 12 amino acids. The germline V gene encodes CDR1 SGHNT and CDR2 YENEEA.

The chain is built from TRBV28 and TRBJ2-3, with 7 bases identical to TRBD2. Trimming removed 7 bases from V and 0 bases from J; junction bases left unmatched: 4. Per the germline V gene, CDR1 is MDHEN and CDR2 is SYDVKM. CDR3 length: 14 amino acids. The CDR3: CASKGTISTDTQYF. The CDR3 coding sequence is TGTGCCAGCAAGGGGACTATTAGCACAGATACGCAGTATTTT.

This clone is a singleton in its sample. J is TRBJ2-2 and V is TRBV25-1; D gene ambiguous. Germline V lookup: CDR1 MGHDK, CDR2 SYGVNS. V was pared by 2 bases and J by 3 bases, with 7 bases between. This CDR3 comprises 14 residues. DNA for the CDR3: TGTGCCAGCAGTGAAACTTTACACACCGGGGAGCTGTTTTTT. Its translation: CASSETLHTGELFF. The variable domain in full, completed from reference TRBV25-1 and TRBJ2-2, reads EADIYQTPRYLVIGTGKKITLECSQTMGHDKMYWYQQDPGMELHLIHYSYGVNSTEKGDLSSESTVSRIRTEHFPLTLESARPSHTSQYLCASSETLHTGELFFGEGSRLTVL.

The CDR3 loop is CASMSGRDTQYF. The CDR3, as DNA: TGTGCCAGCATGAGTGGGCGAGATACGCAGTATTTT. The chain is built from TRBV28 and TRBJ2-3; no definite D call. There are 12 residues in the CDR3. With 7 bases removed from V and 5 bases from J, the gap between germline ends came to 10 bases. Per germline, CDR1 MDHEN and CDR2 SYDVKM.